These 14 T cell receptor beta chains originate from one sample sequenced in a study of T cell changes during pregnancy in multiple sclerosis (dated by TCRdb to between 2018 and 2021). The protocol used for the library was the immunoSEQ multiplex PCR assay. Imported from immuneACCESS, the table was reduced by TCRdb to in-frame sequences with V and J called. These copies leave out some clones; in studies compared against another copy, an unresolved V gene accounts for under half, and the cause of the remainder is not known. The sample table holds 30,000 to 40,000 clones, of which around 93% were seen once. The top ten constitute around 2.7% of the sample. This material consisted of CD4+ T cells from peripheral blood mononuclear cells, taken in the third trimester of pregnancy. The receptor set was obtained from a female donor in good health, enrolled as a control in a pregnancy study.

The V and J genes are TRBV2 and TRBJ2-2; 10 positions match TRBD1. This CDR3 comprises 14 residues. The germline gives CDR1 SNHLY, CDR2 FYNNEI. Losses at the gene ends were 7 bases for V and 3 bases for J; bases not matched to a gene: 2. CDR3 sequence: CASKTGGHTGELFF. The CDR3 DNA reads as TGTGCCAGCAAGACAGGGGGCCACACCGGGGAGCTGTTTTTT. Variable domain in full (rest from reference TRBV2 and TRBJ2-2): EPEVTQTPSHQVTQMGQEVILRCVPISNHLYFYWYRQILGQKVEFLVSFYNNEISEKSEIFDDQFSVERPDGSNFTLKIRSTKLEDSAMYFCASKTGGHTGELFFGEGSRLTVL.

V and J are TRBV11-1 and TRBJ2-7; 8 positions match TRBD2. V lost 2 bases to trimming and J lost 6 bases; unmatched junction nucleotides: 3. The CDR3 loop spans 13 amino acids. CDR1 is SGHAT and CDR2 is FQDESV in the germline V gene (reference sequence). The CDR3 nucleotides read TGTGCCAGCAGCTTAAGACTAGCGTTCGAGCAGTACTTC. Its translation: CASSLRLAFEQYF.

The chain couples TRBV2 to TRBJ1-5; D remains ambiguous. Trimming stripped 7 bases from V and 4 bases from J, with 20 bases between. Germline V CDR1 and CDR2: SNHLY, FYNNEI. The CDR3 runs 16 residues. The CDR3 spells CASKVRHSSGNQPQHF. The DNA of the CDR3 is TGTGCCAGCAAGGTCAGGCACAGTTCTGGGAATCAGCCCCAGCATTTT.

The chain is built from TRBV5-5 and TRBJ1-4; D is perhaps TRBD1 (5 bases). Germline values: CDR1 SGHKS, CDR2 YYEKEE (reference sequence). The V end lost 2 bases, the J end lost 0 bases, and 17 bases lay between the germline ends. The CDR3 contains 18 residues. CDR3 residues: CASSFDRQTGATNEKLFF. In DNA form, the CDR3 reads TGTGCCAGCAGCTTCGATCGACAGACGGGGGCAACTAATGAAAAACTGTTTTTT.

The chain employs TRBV5-1 and TRBJ1-6, with TRBD1 identical over 8 bases. Germline V gene lookup returns CDR1 SGHRS and CDR2 YFSETQ. Losses at the gene ends were 5 bases for V and 8 bases for J; bases not matched to a gene: 6. The length of the CDR3 is 14 residues. The CDR3 DNA is TGCGCCAGCAGGCCCGGGACAGGCGATTCACCCCTCCACTTT. Its translation: CASRPGTGDSPLHF.

This clone has a handful of counts. CDR3 sequence reads: CASSDRPLGSPLHF. The CDR3 nucleotides read TGTGCCAGCAGCGACAGACCCTTAGGTTCACCCCTCCACTTT. This chain links TRBV27 with TRBJ1-6; D possibly corresponds to TRBD1 (5 bases). The CDR3 contains 14 residues. Between the trimmed V and J ends, which lost 6 bases and 9 bases, there was a span of 15 bases. Germline loops: CDR1 MNHEY, CDR2 SMNVEV (reference sequence).

This rearrangement joins TRBV30 to TRBJ2-5, with no clear D. The CDR3 runs 12 residues. CDR1 and CDR2 (germline): GTSNPN, SVGIG (reference sequence). Trimming removed 3 bases from V and 11 bases from J, with 16 bases in between. As DNA, the CDR3 is TGTGCCTGGAGAAGAGTACTAAAGGAGCAGTACTTC. Its translation is CAWRRVLKEQYF. The variable domain in full, completed from reference TRBV30 and TRBJ2-5, reads SQTIHQWPATLVQPVGSPLSLECTVEGTSNPNLYWYRQAAGRGLQLLFYSVGIGQISSEVPQNLSASRPQDRQFILSSKKLLLSDSGFYLCAWRRVLKEQYFGPGTRLLVL.

The V and J genes are TRBV7-9 and TRBJ1-2; a weak D match, TRBD1 (5 bases). Germline loops: CDR1 SEHNR, CDR2 FQNEAQ (reference sequence). This CDR3 has 14 amino acids. The V gene lost 0 bases and the J gene lost 4 bases, with 9 bases spanning the gap. CDR3 DNA sequence: TGTGCCAGCAGCTTAGCGTCCGACAGCTATGGCTACACCTTC. Translating it yields CASSLASDSYGYTF.

This CDR3 is CATSREGGAAQHF. The CDR3 DNA follows: TGTGCCACCAGCAGAGAGGGGGGGGCAGCCCAGCATTTT. V gene TRBV15 combines with J gene TRBJ1-5; TRBD1 might be the D (6 bases). The CDR3 covers 13 residues. CDR1 is LNHNV, CDR2 YYDKDF, per germline (reference sequence). V lost 0 bases, J lost 11 bases, and 11 bases lay in between.

This clone was counted between two and nine times. The chain carries TRBV6-1 and TRBJ1-5; possible D gene TRBD1, 5 bases. The germline gives CDR1 MNHNS, CDR2 SASEGT. The CDR3 is made up of 15 amino acids. The ends were cut back, 10 bases at V and 0 bases at J, with 16 bases in the middle. In nucleotides, the CDR3 is TGTGCCACTAGAAGGGAGGGGTATAGCAATCAGCCCCAGCATTTT. Its protein product is CATRREGYSNQPQHF.

The gene calls are TRBV28 and TRBJ1-1; TRBD1 agrees at 9 bases. Trimming at V came to 6 bases and at J to 5 bases, leaving 13 bases not matched to a gene. The CDR3 length is 16 residues. CDR1 is MDHEN and CDR2 is SYDVKM in the germline V gene. The DNA for the CDR3 is TGTGCCAGCAGACCACTTTCACAGGGGGCGCGTACTGAAGCTTTCTTT. As protein: CASRPLSQGARTEAFF.

This chain connects TRBV18 to TRBJ2-5; 7 bases match TRBD2. CDR3 length: 13 amino acids. Germline trimming cut 2 bases from V and 4 bases from J; bases unmatched to any gene: 1. Germline values: CDR1 KGHSH, CDR2 LQKENI. CDR3 residues: CASSPGGGETQYF. Here the CDR3 DNA reads TGTGCCAGCTCACCAGGCGGGGGAGAGACCCAGTACTTC.

The chain joins TRBV4-1 to TRBJ2-1, with D tentatively TRBD1 (5 bases). CDR1 is MGHRA and CDR2 is YSYEKL in the germline V gene. Trimming shortened V by 0 bases and J by 3 bases, and 15 bases separated the two germline ends. The CDR3 runs to 17 residues. Here the CDR3 reads CASSQDWAATDYNEQFF. CDR3 nucleotide sequence: TGCGCCAGCAGCCAAGATTGGGCCGCGACAGACTACAATGAGCAGTTCTTC.

This clone was seen just once. CDR3 amino acids: CASREEPNYGYTF. In DNA form, the CDR3 reads TGTGCCAGCAGGGAGGAGCCGAACTATGGCTACACCTTC. This sequence joins TRBV28 and TRBJ1-2; D not certain. The CDR3 loop spans 13 amino acids. Germline CDR1 MDHEN, CDR2 SYDVKM. Trimming removed 6 bases at V and 2 bases at J, with 10 bases between.